Following are 22 T cell receptor beta chains from one sample sequenced in a study of glioma-infiltrating T cells after dendritic cell vaccination. Sequencing used immunoSEQ multiplex PCR; TCRdb keeps in-frame clones, though not all of them. The sample includes 80,000 to 95,000 clones, 70% to 90% of them seen just once. The source was blood, collected before dendritic cell vaccination. The receptor source for this set is a human donor with glioblastoma.

This sequence joins TRBV4-2 and TRBJ2-1; 7 bases agree with TRBD2. The CDR3 loop spans 16 amino acids. V shed 0 bases and J 2 bases; nucleotides not matched to a gene: 4. The germline V gene encodes CDR1 LGHNA and CDR2 YNFKEQ. CDR3 protein: CASSQDGAGAYNEQFF. CDR3 sequence (DNA): TGTGCCAGCAGCCAAGATGGGGCGGGAGCCTACAATGAGCAGTTCTTC.

The chain links TRBV5-4 to TRBJ2-6; 12 nucleotides line up with TRBD1. The V gene end was trimmed by 3 bases and the J gene end by 3 bases; junction bases not matched to a gene: 10. The CDR3 contains 19 residues. Germline V gene data show CDR1 as SGHNT and CDR2 as YYREEE (reference sequence). The CDR3 coding sequence is TGTGCCAGCAGCTCAAACGCCGGGACAGGGGGCGTTGGGGCCAACGTCCTGACTTTC. This translates into CASSSNAGTGGVGANVLTF.

This chain uses TRBV9 with TRBJ2-7; TRBD2 agrees at 7 bases. The germline V gene encodes CDR1 SGDLS and CDR2 YYNGEE. V was clipped by 3 bases and J by 3 bases; unmatched bases: 9. The length of the CDR3 is 15 residues. CDR3 amino acids: CASSAQVGGNYEQYF. The CDR3 bases are TGTGCCAGCAGCGCCCAGGTCGGGGGGAACTACGAGCAGTACTTC. The full variable domain, completed using reference TRBV9 and TRBJ2-7, is DSGVTQTPKHLITATGQRVTLRCSPRSGDLSVYWYQQSLDQGLQFLIQYYNGEERAKGNILERFSAQQFPDLHSELNLSSLELGDSALYFCASSAQVGGNYEQYFGPGTRLTVT.

In this sample, this clone turned up a few times. This chain joins TRBV4-1 and TRBJ2-2; 9 bases fit TRBD2. Germline assignment: CDR1 MGHRA and CDR2 YSYEKL. This CDR3 has 17 residues. V gave up 4 bases and J gave up 4 bases; unmatched junction bases: 10. The CDR3 region has the DNA TGCGCCAGCAGCCCAGCCACTTTGCGGGGGGGCACCGGGGAGCTGTTTTTT. It encodes CASSPATLRGGTGELFF.

The sample holds one count of this clone. The DNA for the CDR3 is TGTGCCAGCAGCTCGGGGACAGGGGGCGAGCAGTACTTC. Encoded protein: CASSSGTGGEQYF. The rearrangement joins TRBV5-6 to TRBJ2-7, with 11 bases fitting TRBD1. Germline V gene lookup returns CDR1 SGHDT and CDR2 YYEEEE. V lost 3 bases, J lost 6 bases, and 2 bases stayed unmatched. This CDR3 is built from 13 residues.

V gene TRBV4-1 combines with J gene TRBJ2-1, with unresolved D. The CDR3 runs 14 residues. Trimming pared 1 base from V and 6 bases from J, leaving 10 bases between. CDR1 MGHRA and CDR2 YSYEKL come from the germline V gene. Here the CDR3 DNA reads TGCGCCAGCAGCCAAGCGACCTCGGGCAATGAGCAGTTCTTC. This gives the protein CASSQATSGNEQFF.

The chain joins TRBV7-2 to TRBJ2-2; 7 bases are a match to TRBD2. With 2 bases clipped from V and 6 bases from J, the junction kept 0 bases outside the gene matches. From germline, CDR1 is SGHTA and CDR2 FQGNSA. The CDR3 contains 13 residues. The DNA for the CDR3 is TGTGCCAGCAGCTTAAGCGGGGCCGGGGAGCTGTTTTTT. As protein: CASSLSGAGELFF.

Here the CDR3 DNA reads TGTGCCAGCAGTGTTTTCGGATCAGGAATTAGCGGGCAGAAAGAGACCCAGTACTTC. Translated, it gives CASSVFGSGISGQKETQYF. The chain recombines TRBV6-1 with TRBJ2-5; TRBD2 agrees at 7 bases. V lost 4 bases to trimming and J lost 3 bases; unmatched junction nucleotides: 20. This CDR3 is 19 amino acids long. The V gene's germline CDR1 is MNHNS and CDR2 SASEGT.

The chain employs TRBV6-6 and TRBJ2-7, with 8 bases lining up with TRBD2. Losses at the gene ends were 6 bases for V and 1 base for J; bases not matched to a gene: 8. CDR1 is MNHNY, CDR2 SVGAGI, per germline (reference sequence). The CDR3 has 15 amino acids. The CDR3 reads CASRSSGLVSYEQYF. CDR3 bases: TGTGCCAGCAGAAGCTCGGGACTAGTTTCCTACGAGCAGTACTTC.

V gene TRBV7-9 combines with J gene TRBJ2-6, with D possibly matching TRBD1 (6 bases). Germline V gives CDR1 SEHNR, CDR2 FQNEAQ (reference sequence). The V gene lost 5 bases and the J gene lost 0 bases, with 17 bases spanning the gap. CDR3 size: 18 residues. CDR3: CASSPGLGALSGANVLTF. The CDR3 nucleotides read TGTGCCAGCAGCCCTGGTCTGGGGGCTCTCTCTGGGGCCAACGTCCTGACTTTC.

V gene TRBV30 combines with J gene TRBJ2-7; TRBD1 is a possible D gene (6 bases). Trimming shortened V by 2 bases and J by 6 bases, and 8 bases separated the two germline ends. Germline CDR1 GTSNPN, CDR2 SVGIG (reference sequence). The CDR3 is 11 amino acids. The CDR3 is CAWSWGPEQYF. The CDR3 bases are TGTGCCTGGAGTTGGGGGCCCGAGCAGTACTTC.

This chain links TRBV10-2 with TRBJ1-6; D ambiguous. The CDR3 is 13 amino acids. With 4 bases removed from V and 13 bases from J, the gap between germline ends came to 14 bases. Germline values: CDR1 WSHSY, CDR2 SAAADI. In DNA form, the CDR3 reads TGCGCCAGCAGTGGAAGCGTAAGTGGTCCCCTCCACTTT. It encodes CASSGSVSGPLHF.

The rearrangement uses TRBV2 and TRBJ1-5; possibly TRBD1 for D (6 bases). The CDR3 totals 15 residues. Trimming cost V 3 bases and J 7 bases, with 16 bases left between them. Germline V gives CDR1 SNHLY, CDR2 FYNNEI. For the CDR3, the DNA is TGTGCCAGCAGTGAGGGGGGGGGCGCGGGGCAGCCCCAGCATTTT. Translation gives CASSEGGGAGQPQHF.

The chain is built from TRBV2 and TRBJ2-7; D is possibly TRBD1 (5 bases). V lost 5 bases and J 3 bases, leaving 11 bases between the germline ends. CDR1 is SNHLY, CDR2 FYNNEI, per germline. The CDR3 sequence is 13 residues long. Here the CDR3 reads CASSLTVFYEQYF. The CDR3 coding sequence is TGTGCCAGCAGTCTGACAGTCTTCTACGAGCAGTACTTC.

The chain recombines TRBV5-1 with TRBJ2-5, with 9 bases matching TRBD1. CDR3 length: 16 amino acids. Germline CDR1 reads SGHRS; CDR2 reads YFSETQ. Germline trimming cut 4 bases from V and 5 bases from J; bases unmatched to any gene: 12. CDR3 amino acids: CASSPSGQGRGETQYF. As DNA, the CDR3 is TGCGCCAGCAGCCCCTCTGGACAGGGGAGGGGGGAGACCCAGTACTTC. Filled out from reference TRBV5-1 and TRBJ2-5, the complete variable domain reads KAGVTQTPRYLIKTRGQQVTLSCSPISGHRSVSWYQQTPGQGLQFLFEYFSETQRNKGNFPGRFSGRQFSNSRSEMNVSTLELGDSALYLCASSPSGQGRGETQYFGPGTRLLVL.

The rearrangement uses TRBV2 and TRBJ1-2; possibly TRBD1 for D (6 bases). Trimming took off 5 bases at V and 7 bases at J, with 17 bases between the two ends. The CDR3 has 14 amino acids. Per the germline V gene, CDR1 is SNHLY and CDR2 is FYNNEI. The CDR3 region is CASSQQGFSGGYTF. The DNA for the CDR3 is TGTGCCAGCAGTCAACAGGGATTTAGTGGTGGCTACACCTTC.

The CDR3 DNA follows: TGTGCCACCAGCAGAGAAATCCGAGCTAACTATGGCTACACCTTC. Translated: CATSREIRANYGYTF. V and J are TRBV15 and TRBJ1-2; D is unclear. Germline CDR1 reads LNHNV; CDR2 reads YYDKDF (reference sequence). The CDR3 has 15 residues. Trimming removed 0 bases at V and 0 bases at J, with 8 bases between.

This chain joins TRBV2 and TRBJ1-2; D unresolved. This CDR3 region has 12 residues. V lost 6 bases to trimming and J lost 4 bases, with 9 bases between them. Germline CDR1 SNHLY, CDR2 FYNNEI. CDR3 in amino acids: CASSPSGYGYTF. The CDR3, as DNA: TGTGCCAGCAGCCCTTCGGGCTATGGCTACACCTTC.

The chain recombines TRBV7-9 with TRBJ2-5; 7 bases map to TRBD2. Germline lookup yields CDR1 SEHNR and CDR2 FQNEAQ (reference sequence). After removal of 5 bases from V and 0 bases from J, the junction contained 15 bases not matched to a gene. The length of the CDR3 is 18 residues. The CDR3 region is CASSPKGGGGLYQETQYF. The CDR3 bases are TGTGCCAGCAGCCCAAAGGGTGGCGGGGGATTGTACCAAGAGACCCAGTACTTC. Complete variable domain (other parts from reference TRBV7-9 and TRBJ2-5): DTGVSQNPRHKITKRGQNVTFRCDPISEHNRLYWYRQTLGQGPEFLTYFQNEAQLEKSRLLSDRFSAERPKGSFSTLEIQRTEQGDSAMYLCASSPKGGGGLYQETQYFGPGTRLLVL.

This chain links TRBV29-1 with TRBJ2-1; D gene ambiguous. Trimming removed 7 bases from V and 2 bases from J, with 9 bases in between. The CDR3 is made up of 12 amino acids. Per the germline V gene, CDR1 is SQVTM and CDR2 is ANQGSEA. CDR3 residues: CSAEAAYNEQFF. The CDR3 DNA is TGCAGCGCCGAGGCAGCCTACAATGAGCAGTTCTTC.

The J gene is TRBJ2-4, the V gene TRBV5-1; 8 bases are a match to TRBD1. The germline gives CDR1 SGHRS, CDR2 YFSETQ. Trimming cost V 4 bases and J 7 bases; bases outside gene matches: 10. The CDR3 sequence is 15 residues long. The CDR3 here is CASSPHGTGSNIQYF. The CDR3 region has the DNA TGCGCCAGCAGCCCCCACGGGACAGGTAGCAACATTCAGTACTTC.

The chain links TRBV21-1 to TRBJ2-2; TRBD1 was called by the table and not checked on the DNA. TRBV21-1 is annotated as a pseudogene. The CDR3 loop spans 14 amino acids. CDR3 in amino acids: CASSKTRNTGELFF. The CDR3 DNA reads TGTGCCAGCAGCAAAACACGAAACACCGGGGAGCTGTTTTTT.